The clone carrying this T cell receptor beta chain occurred once. Its antigen is currently unknown. The record originates from a study of cytomegalovirus exposure and HLA in healthy donors. Study-level points and caveats: In vitro testing confirmed a few CMV-associated chains as specific for CMV antigens.

Vbeta (60) and Jbeta (13) primers were used in the PCR. Method: immunoSEQ multiplex PCR; TCRdb's copy keeps in-frame clones and lacks some. The table lists about 130,000 clones, roughly 76% of them singletons. Healthy bone marrow donors supplied every sample. J lost 7 bases, V lost 1 base, and 5 bases had no gene match. This CDR3 region has 15 residues. The V gene's germline CDR1 is SGHDT and CDR2 YYEEEE. The receptor was derived from an older woman in good health and CMV-seropositive. The sequencing input was PBMCs. J is TRBJ1-2 and V is TRBV5-6, with 12 nucleotides matching TRBD1. The CDR3 loop is CASSLRDRGLSGYTF. The CDR3 nucleotides read TGTGCCAGCAGCTTGAGGGACAGGGGGCTCTCTGGCTACACCTTC.